The source of this T cell receptor (beta chain) is a study of blood T cells in healthy people across ages. Ten milliliters of peripheral blood were drawn from each donor into EDTA-treated tubes. A J-beta primer mix and a sample-barcoded 5' primer were used in a second PCR of roughly 7 to 12 cycles. TCRdb reprocessed the 5' RACE reads with MiXCR, giving one entry per CDR3 protein. The table lists fewer than 2,000,000 distinct CDR3 sequences, around 40% of them singletons. V shed 6 bases and J shed 0 bases, with 11 bases lying between them. Per germline, CDR1 MDHEN and CDR2 SYDVKM. This CDR3 spans 14 amino acids.

The sample consisted of blood. The V gene is TRBV28, the J gene TRBJ2-5, with D hard to call. The origin of this receptor is a human donor in good health. DNA of the CDR3: TGTGCCAGCAGCTTCGTCGACAACCAAGAGACCCAGTACTTC. Amino acids: CASSFVDNQETQYF. The whole variable domain, filled in from reference TRBV28 and TRBJ2-5, reads DVKVTQSSRYLVKRTGEKVFLECVQDMDHENMFWYRQDPGLGLRLIYFSYDVKMKEKGDIPEGYSVSREKKERFSLILESASTNQTSMYLCASSFVDNQETQYFGPGTRLLVL.